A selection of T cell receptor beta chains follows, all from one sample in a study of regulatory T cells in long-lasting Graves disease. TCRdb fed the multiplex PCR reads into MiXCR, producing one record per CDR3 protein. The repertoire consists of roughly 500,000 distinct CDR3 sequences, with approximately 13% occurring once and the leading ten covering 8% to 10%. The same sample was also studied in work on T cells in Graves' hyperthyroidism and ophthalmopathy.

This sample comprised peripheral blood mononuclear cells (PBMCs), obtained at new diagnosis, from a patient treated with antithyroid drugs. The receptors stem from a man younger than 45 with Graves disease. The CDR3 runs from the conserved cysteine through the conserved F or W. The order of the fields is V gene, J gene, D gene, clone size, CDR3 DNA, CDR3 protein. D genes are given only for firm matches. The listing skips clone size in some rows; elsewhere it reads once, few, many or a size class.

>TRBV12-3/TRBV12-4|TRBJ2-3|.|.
TGTGCCAGCAGCGGAAAACCTCTAGGGGCAGATACGCAGTATTTT
CASSGKPLGADTQYF
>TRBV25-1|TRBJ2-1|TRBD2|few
TGTGCCAGCAGTGAATCCCCCCTAGCGGGCTACAATGAGCAGTTCTTC
CASSESPLAGYNEQFF
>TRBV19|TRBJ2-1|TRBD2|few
TGTGCCAGTAGTAGGGGACTAGCGGGAGGGCGGACCGAGTTCTTC
CASSRGLAGGRTEFF
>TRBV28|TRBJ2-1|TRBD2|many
TGTGCCAGCAGTCCGCCAAGCGGGGCCTCCTACAATGAGCAGTTCTTC
CASSPPSGASYNEQFF
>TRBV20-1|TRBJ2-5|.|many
TGCAGTGCTAGTATTTGGAACCAAGAGACCCAGTACTTC
CSASIWNQETQYF
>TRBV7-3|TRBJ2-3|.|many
TGTGCCAGCAGCGCAATAAACACAGATACGCAGTATTTT
CASSAINTDTQYF
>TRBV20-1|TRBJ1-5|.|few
TGCAGTATCGCAGGGACGGCGAGCAATCAGCCCCAGCATTTT
CSIAGTASNQPQHF
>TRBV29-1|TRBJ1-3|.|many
TGCAGCGTTGTTCCAGGGTGGGAACTTGGAAACACCATATATTTT
CSVVPGWELGNTIYF
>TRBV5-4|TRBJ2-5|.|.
TGTGCCAGCAGCAGCGACTTACGAGGGACCCAGTACTTC
CASSSDLRGTQYF
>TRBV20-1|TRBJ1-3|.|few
TGCAGTGCTGGAGATTTACGGGACCGCGCCGGTTACGCTGGAAACACCATATATTTT
CSAGDLRDRAGYAGNTIYF
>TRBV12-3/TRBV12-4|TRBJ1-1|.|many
TGTGCCAGCAGTTTTATTCCAGTGCTGTCAAGAGGCGTGATCAACACTGAAGCTTTCTTT
CASSFIPVLSRGVINTEAFF
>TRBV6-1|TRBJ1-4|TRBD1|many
TGTGCCAGCATTGATAGCGGGACAGGGGTTGAAAAACTGTTTTTT
CASIDSGTGVEKLFF
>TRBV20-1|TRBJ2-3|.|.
TGCAGTGCTAGAGACAGAAACGGGAGTTCAGATACGCAGTATTTT
CSARDRNGSSDTQYF
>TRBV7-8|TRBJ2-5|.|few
TGTGCCAGCACCCTTAATCGTCGACGGACCCAAGAGACCCAGTACTTC
CASTLNRRRTQETQYF
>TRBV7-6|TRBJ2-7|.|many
TGTGCCAGCAGCTTAGGGGCTAGCAGGGCCTACGAGCAGTACTTC
CASSLGASRAYEQYF
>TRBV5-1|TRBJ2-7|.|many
TGCGCCAGCAGCTTGGTGCCGACTACCTACGAGCAGTACTTC
CASSLVPTTYEQYF
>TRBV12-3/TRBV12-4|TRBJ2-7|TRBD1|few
TGTGCCAGCACAGACCGGGACAGGGGCCACGAGCAGTACTTC
CASTDRDRGHEQYF
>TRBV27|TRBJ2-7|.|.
TGTGCCAGCAGTCTCCGGACCCCCTACGAGCAGTACTTC
CASSLRTPYEQYF
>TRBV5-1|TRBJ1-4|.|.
TGCGCCAGCAGCTTGGAAACTGCCGTTATAGGGAATGCACTGTTTTTT
CASSLETAVIGNALFF
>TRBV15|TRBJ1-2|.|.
TGTGCCACCAGCAGAGATCGGGTGAGAGTGGGGTATGGCTACACCTTC
CATSRDRVRVGYGYTF
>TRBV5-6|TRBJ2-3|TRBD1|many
TGTGCCAGCAGCTCCGGGGACAGGCTCGATACGCAGTATTTT
CASSSGDRLDTQYF
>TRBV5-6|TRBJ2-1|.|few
TGTGCCAGCAGCCCGACGGGACTCCCAAGGAACAATGAGCAGTTCTTC
CASSPTGLPRNNEQFF
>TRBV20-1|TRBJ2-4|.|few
TGCAGTGCTTCCCCGGGGTCGATTCAGTACTTC
CSASPGSIQYF
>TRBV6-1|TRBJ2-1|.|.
TGTGCCGCCCTGGGGGGCGGGGTCCACAATGAGCAGTTCTTC
CAALGGGVHNEQFF
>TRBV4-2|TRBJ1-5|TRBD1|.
TGTGCCAGCAGCCCCCAAGGGCACAGGGGTGATCAGCCCCAGCATTTT
CASSPQGHRGDQPQHF
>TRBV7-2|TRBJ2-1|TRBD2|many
TGTGCCAGCAGCTCCCGGGACTACCGCTACAATGAGCAGTTCTTC
CASSSRDYRYNEQFF
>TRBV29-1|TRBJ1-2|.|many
TGCAGCGTTACGACTGACGATGGCTACACCTTC
CSVTTDDGYTF
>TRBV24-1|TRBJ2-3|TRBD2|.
TGTGCCACCAGTGAGCGGGAGGAGGATACGCAGTATTTT
CATSEREEDTQYF
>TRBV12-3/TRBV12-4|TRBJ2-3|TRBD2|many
TGTGCCAGCAGCCCGCCGGGACTAGCGGGAGGCGCAGATACGCAGTATTTT
CASSPPGLAGGADTQYF
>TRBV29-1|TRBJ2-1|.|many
TGCAGCTTTACCAGGGAACAGGGACCGTACAATGAGCAGTTCTTC
CSFTREQGPYNEQFF
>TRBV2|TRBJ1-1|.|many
TGTGCCAGCATCCCTGGCTTCATGAACACTGAAGCTTTCTTT
CASIPGFMNTEAFF
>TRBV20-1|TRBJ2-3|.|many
TGCAGTGCTCCTCCTCAACTGGATACGCAGTATTTT
CSAPPQLDTQYF
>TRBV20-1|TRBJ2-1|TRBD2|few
TGCAGTGCTAGGCGAGTAGCGGGAATGGATGAGCAGTTCTTC
CSARRVAGMDEQFF
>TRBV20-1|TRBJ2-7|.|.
TGCAGTGCCAGGAGGGGCGGTGGGTCCTACGAGCAGTACTTC
CSARRGGGSYEQYF
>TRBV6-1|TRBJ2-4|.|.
TGTGCCAGCAGATCCCCAGCCAAAAACATTCAGTACTTC
CASRSPAKNIQYF
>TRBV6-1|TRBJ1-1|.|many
TGTGCCAGCAGTCAAAGCAAGAACACTGAAGCTTTCTTT
CASSQSKNTEAFF
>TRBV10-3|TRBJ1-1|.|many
TGTGCCATCAGTGAGTCGGGGGGGCGAAACACTGAAGCTTTCTTT
CAISESGGRNTEAFF
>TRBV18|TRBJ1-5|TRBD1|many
TGTGCCAGCTCACCGGACAGGGGACGCTTCCAGCATTTT
CASSPDRGRFQHF
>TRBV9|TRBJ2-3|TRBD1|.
TGTGCCAGCAGCGTAGGTTATGGGACAGGGGTCATAGGTACGCAGTATTTT
CASSVGYGTGVIGTQYF
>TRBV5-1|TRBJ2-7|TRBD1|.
TGCGCCAGCAGCGACCCGGGACAGGGGGTCCCCGAGCAGTACTTC
CASSDPGQGVPEQYF
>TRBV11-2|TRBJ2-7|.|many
TGTGCCAGCAGCTTTATGGGGGGCGATTACGAGCAGTACTTC
CASSFMGGDYEQYF
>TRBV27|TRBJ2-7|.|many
TGTGCCACCACGAAAAGACAGGAGCAGTACTTC
CATTKRQEQYF
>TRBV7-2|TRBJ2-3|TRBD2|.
TGTGCCAGCAGCTCGCGACTAGCGGGAGGGCGGGGCACAGATACGCAGTATTTT
CASSSRLAGGRGTDTQYF
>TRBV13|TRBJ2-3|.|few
TGTGCCAGCAGCTCCCTCGAGGGAGTAAGGGATACGCAGTATTTT
CASSSLEGVRDTQYF
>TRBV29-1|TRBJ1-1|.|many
TGCAGCGTTGGAAATGGACCCATGGGCACTGAAGCTTTCTTT
CSVGNGPMGTEAFF
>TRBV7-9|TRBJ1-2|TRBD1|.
TGTGCCAGCAGCTTAGCGGGGACAGGCTTTCTATCTAACTATGGCTACACCTTC
CASSLAGTGFLSNYGYTF
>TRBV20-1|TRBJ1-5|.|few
TGCAGTGCTAGAGATAAGGCAGGTAGCAATCAGCCCCAGCATTTT
CSARDKAGSNQPQHF
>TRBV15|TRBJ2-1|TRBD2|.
TGTGCCACCAGCAGCCTCGGGGGGGCCCTTAAGGGACAGTTCTTC
CATSSLGGALKGQFF
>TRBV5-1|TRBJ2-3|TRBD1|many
TGCGCCAGCTCCGGGACAGGGGGACCAGATACGCAGTATTTT
CASSGTGGPDTQYF
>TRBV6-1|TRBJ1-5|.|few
TGTGCCAGCAGTCCCATACCAGGCCAGCCCCAGCATTTT
CASSPIPGQPQHF
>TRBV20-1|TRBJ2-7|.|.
TGCAGTGCTTACCGACAGGGAGGCTCCTACGAGCAGTACTTC
CSAYRQGGSYEQYF
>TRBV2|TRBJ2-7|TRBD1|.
TGTGCCAGCAGGGAGCCGGGACAGGATTACGAGCAGTACTTC
CASREPGQDYEQYF
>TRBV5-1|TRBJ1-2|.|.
TGCGCCAGCAGCCCGAATACCTATGGCTACACCTTC
CASSPNTYGYTF
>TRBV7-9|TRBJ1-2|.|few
TGTGCCAGCAGCCCAAGGGCTCTAGGCTACACCTTC
CASSPRALGYTF